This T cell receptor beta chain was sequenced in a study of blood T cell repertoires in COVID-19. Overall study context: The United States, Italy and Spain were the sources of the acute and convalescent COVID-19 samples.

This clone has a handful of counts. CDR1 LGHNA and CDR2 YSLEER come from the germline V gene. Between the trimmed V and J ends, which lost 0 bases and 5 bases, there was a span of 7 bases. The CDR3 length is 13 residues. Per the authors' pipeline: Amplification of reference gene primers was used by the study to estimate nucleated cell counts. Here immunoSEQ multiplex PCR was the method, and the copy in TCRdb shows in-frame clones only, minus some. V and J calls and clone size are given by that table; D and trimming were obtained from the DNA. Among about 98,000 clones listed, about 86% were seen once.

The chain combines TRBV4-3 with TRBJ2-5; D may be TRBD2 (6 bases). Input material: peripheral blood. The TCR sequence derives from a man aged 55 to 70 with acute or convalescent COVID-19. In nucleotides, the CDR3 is TGCGCCAGCAGCCAAGATGGAGGGGAGACCCAGTACTTC. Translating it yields CASSQDGGETQYF.